The 32 T cell receptor beta chains listed next were all sequenced from one sample in a study of identical twins. MiXCR, run by TCRdb on the 5' RACE reads, gives a single entry per CDR3 protein. The sample yields about 900,000 distinct CDR3 sequences, about 12% seen once. This same sample was also part of a study on yellow fever vaccine responses in identical twins.

Sequencing was performed on PBMCs. These TCRs come from a woman aged 18 to 35 in good health.

There are a few counts of this clonotype. This chain joins TRBV5-1 and TRBJ1-2; D gene ambiguous. Trimming cost V 3 bases and J 0 bases, with 12 bases left between them. In germline, CDR1 is SGHRS, CDR2 YFSETQ. The CDR3 consists of 15 residues. The chain's CDR3 is CASSSRHPANYGYTF. CDR3 coding DNA: TGCGCCAGCAGCTCACGACACCCTGCTAACTATGGCTACACCTTC.

The chain combines TRBV15 with TRBJ2-4, with 7 bases matching TRBD1. Germline loops: CDR1 LNHNV, CDR2 YYDKDF (reference sequence). CDR3 size: 19 residues. The J segment lost 2 bases and the V segment lost 1 base, leaving 14 bases of the junction unmatched. The CDR3 spells CATSRGNRGRGFSKNIQYF. The CDR3 coding sequence is TGTGCCACCAGCAGAGGCAACAGGGGCCGCGGGTTTTCCAAAAACATTCAGTACTTC.

The sample holds a few counts of this clonotype. The V and J genes are TRBV20-1 and TRBJ2-1; D may be TRBD2 (6 bases). This CDR3 is built from 15 residues. V lost 1 base and J 2 bases, leaving 12 bases between the germline ends. Germline lookup yields CDR1 DFQATT and CDR2 SNEGSKA (reference sequence). The CDR3 spells CSARVASETYNEQFF. CDR3 sequence (DNA): TGCAGTGCTAGAGTGGCTAGCGAAACCTACAATGAGCAGTTCTTC.

This clonotype was counted a few times. As DNA, the CDR3 is TGTGCCAGCAGGCCTCGGACTATCCGCACAGATACGCAGTATTTT. This gives the protein CASRPRTIRTDTQYF. The rearrangement uses TRBV6-1 and TRBJ2-3, with TRBD2 as a possible D gene (6 bases). The CDR3 extends over 15 amino acids. V was clipped by 6 bases and J by 1 base, with 14 bases between them. In germline, CDR1 is MNHNS, CDR2 SASEGT.

This clonotype has more than one count but fewer than ten. This chain links TRBV18 with TRBJ2-5; perhaps TRBD1 as D (6 bases). The CDR3 extends over 14 amino acids. V lost 3 bases and J 2 bases, leaving 10 bases between the germline ends. CDR1 KGHSH and CDR2 LQKENI come from the germline V gene. The CDR3 coding sequence is TGTGCCAGCTCACCCAACCAGGGGCAAGAGACCCAGTACTTC. Its translation is CASSPNQGQETQYF.

V gene TRBV4-1 combines with J gene TRBJ2-3, with 7 bases that match TRBD1. Germline trimming cut 2 bases from V and 4 bases from J; bases unmatched to any gene: 12. Per germline, CDR1 MGHRA and CDR2 YSYEKL. This CDR3 contains 17 residues. CDR3 coding DNA: TGCGCCAGCAGCCAACCCTGGACAGGAGGAGAGGCAGATACGCAGTATTTT. Translation: CASSQPWTGGEADTQYF.

DNA of the CDR3: TGCAGTGCTAGAGATGTCCGGGTAGTGGGTGAGACCCAGTACTTC. Translation: CSARDVRVVGETQYF. The chain joins TRBV20-1 to TRBJ2-5; the D is unclear. Trimming shortened V by 0 bases and J by 5 bases, and 16 bases separated the two germline ends. Germline CDR1 DFQATT, CDR2 SNEGSKA (reference sequence). The CDR3 totals 15 residues.

This clonotype was found a few times. One junction end does not reproduce the germline sequence, and a read error may be involved. The chain carries TRBV12-3 or TRBV12-4 and TRBJ2-1, with D tentatively TRBD2 (6 bases). The CDR3 runs 11 residues. DNA of the CDR3: TGTGCCAGCAGCCCGGGACTGGGTAGGGTCTTC. It translates to CASSPGLGRVF.

This clonotype was recorded a few times. The V and J genes are TRBV11-2 and TRBJ2-1, with D maybe TRBD1 (5 bases). V dropped 10 bases and J dropped 0 bases, with 19 bases sitting between them. Per germline, CDR1 SGHAT and CDR2 FQNNGV. The CDR3 extends over 16 amino acids. CDR3 loop: CAISGWGQSSYNEQFF. In DNA, the CDR3 is TGTGCCATTTCCGGGTGGGGCCAAAGCTCCTACAATGAGCAGTTCTTC.

In regard to this clonotype: A much larger clone lies one base from this, so it may be a read error. This chain uses TRBV5-1 with TRBJ2-7; 9 bases are a match to TRBD1. Losses at the gene ends were 3 bases for V and 2 bases for J; bases not matched to a gene: 3. This CDR3 is 14 amino acids long. Per germline, CDR1 SGHRS and CDR2 YFSETQ. For the CDR3, the DNA is TGCGCCAGCAGCTCCCGACAGGGGGCCTACGAGCAGTACTTC. Its translation is CASSSRQGAYEQYF.

This clonotype was seen many times. V usage is TRBV6-5 and J usage is TRBJ2-1, with 8 positions matching TRBD2. Germline lookup yields CDR1 MNHEY and CDR2 SVGAGI. Losses at the gene ends were 2 bases for V and 0 bases for J; bases not matched to a gene: 3. This CDR3 region has 16 residues. CDR3 amino acids: CASSYTSGSSYNEQFF. CDR3 DNA sequence: TGTGCCAGCAGTTACACCAGCGGGAGCTCCTACAATGAGCAGTTCTTC.

This chain connects TRBV7-8 to TRBJ2-7; D gene unclear. Trimming shortened V by 1 base and J by 3 bases, and 7 bases separated the two germline ends. From germline, CDR1 is SGHVS and CDR2 FQNEAQ. The CDR3 sequence is 13 residues long. CDR3 DNA sequence: TGTGCCAGCAGCTTAGAACACCTCTACGAGCAGTACGTC. It codes for CASSLEHLYEQYV.

The CDR3 loop is CASSPREWAVRNYGYTF. The DNA for the CDR3 is TGTGCCAGCAGCCCCCGAGAGTGGGCAGTGAGAAACTATGGCTACACCTTC. The chain links TRBV7-9 to TRBJ1-2; no clear D gene. Looked up from germline, CDR1 is SEHNR and CDR2 is FQNEAQ (reference sequence). The CDR3 covers 17 residues. V was pared by 5 bases and J by 2 bases, with 21 bases between.

V and J are TRBV12-3 or TRBV12-4 and TRBJ2-5; 15 bases agree with TRBD2. Trimming took 5 bases from V and 2 from J; bases not matched to a gene: 6. The CDR3 runs 17 residues. CDR3 sequence reads: CASSTGLAGGPQETQYF. The DNA of the CDR3 is TGTGCCAGCAGTACCGGACTAGCGGGGGGGCCGCAAGAGACCCAGTACTTC.

The chain employs TRBV6-1 and TRBJ2-3, with D unresolved. CDR1 MNHNS and CDR2 SASEGT come from the germline V gene. Trimming stripped 10 bases from V and 1 base from J, with 18 bases between. The CDR3 totals 15 residues. CDR3 sequence (DNA): TGTGCCATCCTTGGACCCACCCCCCGCACAGATACGCAGTATTTT. Protein sequence: CAILGPTPRTDTQYF.

This clonotype has only a few counts. The CDR3 DNA reads as TGTGCCAGCAGTTGGGACCTGGGGAACACTGAAGCTTTCTTT. This sequence encodes CASSWDLGNTEAFF. The rearrangement joins TRBV6-5 to TRBJ1-1, with a weak D call TRBD1 (5 bases). The V gene's germline CDR1 is MNHEY and CDR2 SVGAGI. The length of the CDR3 is 14 residues. With 4 bases removed from V and 1 base from J, the gap between germline ends came to 10 bases.

The chain is built from TRBV19 and TRBJ2-7; 9 nucleotides line up with TRBD1. The CDR3 consists of 15 residues. V lost 6 bases, J lost 2 bases, and 8 bases stayed unmatched. CDR1 is LNHDA, CDR2 SQIVND, per germline (reference sequence). CDR3 in amino acids: CASRKTGGAAYEQYF. CDR3 nucleotide sequence: TGTGCCAGTAGGAAAACAGGGGGCGCGGCCTACGAGCAGTACTTC.

This chain links TRBV11-2 with TRBJ2-3, with D uncertain. The CDR3 contains 14 residues. The V gene's germline CDR1 is SGHAT and CDR2 FQNNGV. V lost 5 bases and J 6 bases, leaving 15 bases between the germline ends. The CDR3 DNA reads as TGTGCCAGCAGCAGAGGTCACCCCGTGGATACGCAGTATTTT. It yields the protein CASSRGHPVDTQYF.

This chain uses TRBV12-5 with TRBJ2-1; TRBD2 matches 8 bases. The germline V gene has CDR1 LGHNT and CDR2 FRNRAP. After removal of 0 bases from V and 6 bases from J, the junction contained 4 bases not matched to a gene. This CDR3 is built from 15 residues. In DNA, the CDR3 is TGTGCTAGTGGTTTGGTCCGGGGGGGCGTCAATGAGCAGTTCTTC. This translates into CASGLVRGGVNEQFF. The full variable domain, in which reference TRBV12-5 and TRBJ2-1 provide the parts outside the CDR3, is DARVTQTPRHKVTEMGQEVTMRCQPILGHNTVFWYRQTMMQGLELLAYFRNRAPLDDSGMPKDRFSAEMPDATLATLKIQPSEPRDSAVYFCASGLVRGGVNEQFFGPGTRLTVL.

This clonotype was observed at least ten times. The chain combines TRBV12-3 or TRBV12-4 with TRBJ2-1, with 9 bases matching TRBD1. This CDR3 region has 14 residues. Trimming took 6 bases from V and 9 from J; bases not matched to a gene: 9. The CDR3 region is CASRQGTGRFEQFF. The CDR3 region has the DNA TGTGCCAGCAGACAAGGGACAGGGCGTTTTGAGCAGTTCTTC.

The V call is TRBV19, the J call TRBJ2-1; a possible D gene is TRBD2 (5 bases). In germline, CDR1 is LNHDA, CDR2 SQIVND (reference sequence). This CDR3 has 13 residues. The ends were cut back, 3 bases at V and 5 bases at J, with 8 bases in the middle. The CDR3 region has the DNA TGTGCCAGTAGTATGCCGCGGGACAATGAGCAGTTCTTC. Encoded protein: CASSMPRDNEQFF.

The table lists this clonotype with many counts. The genes are TRBV7-2 and TRBJ2-3, with unresolved D. The V gene lost 7 bases and the J gene lost 6 bases, with 14 bases spanning the gap. Germline V gene lookup returns CDR1 SGHTA and CDR2 FQGNSA. The CDR3 extends over 13 amino acids. The CDR3 sequence is CASTGQVLDTQYF. As DNA, the CDR3 is TGTGCCAGCACGGGTCAAGTTTTGGATACGCAGTATTTT.

This clonotype was found a few times. This sequence joins TRBV2 and TRBJ2-5, with 10 bases identical to TRBD2. Losses at the gene ends were 4 bases for V and 5 bases for J; bases not matched to a gene: 10. The germline V gene has CDR1 SNHLY and CDR2 FYNNEI. This CDR3 region has 16 residues. CDR3 residues: CASSVPSGSYRETQYF. As DNA, the CDR3 is TGTGCCAGCAGTGTCCCTAGCGGGAGTTACAGGGAGACCCAGTACTTC.

CDR3 DNA: TGTGCCAGCAGCCAGAGCGGGGGGGGATGGGAGACCCAGTACTTC. Residues: CASSQSGGGWETQYF. V gene TRBV3-1 combines with J gene TRBJ2-5, with 10 positions matching TRBD2. The CDR3 contains 15 residues. The V gene end was trimmed by 3 bases and the J gene end by 5 bases; junction bases not matched to a gene: 6. Per the germline V gene, CDR1 is LGHDT and CDR2 is YNNKEL (reference sequence).

The chain uses TRBV5-1 and TRBJ1-2; 10 bases are a match to TRBD1. The CDR3 is made up of 14 amino acids. The V segment lost 2 bases and the J segment 8 bases; nucleotides outside the gene matches: 6. CDR1 is SGHRS and CDR2 is YFSETQ in the germline V gene. In DNA form, the CDR3 reads TGCGCCAGCAGCTTCAGACAGGGGGCGCAAGGCTACACCTTC. This codes for CASSFRQGAQGYTF.

The genes are TRBV3-1 and TRBJ2-1; a possible D gene is TRBD2 (7 bases). Germline V gives CDR1 LGHDT, CDR2 YNNKEL (reference sequence). With 6 bases removed from V and 0 bases from J, the gap between germline ends came to 21 bases. The CDR3 loop spans 18 amino acids. The CDR3 spells CASSFVIGGGSSYNEQFF. CDR3 in DNA: TGTGCCAGCAGTTTCGTTATCGGGGGCGGGAGCTCCTACAATGAGCAGTTCTTC.

This clonotype was picked up a small number of times. V usage is TRBV28 and J usage is TRBJ2-7; TRBD2 agrees at 8 bases. Germline CDR1 and CDR2: MDHEN and SYDVKM. The CDR3 has 13 residues. J gave up 11 bases and V 3 bases, and 9 bases lay outside the gene matches. Here the CDR3 DNA reads TGTGCCAGCAGTTTCCGGGGACTAGTGAGAAAGTACGTC. Translating gives CASSFRGLVRKYV.

This clonotype was detected once. This chain uses TRBV20-1 with TRBJ2-7; 8 bases align to TRBD1. This CDR3 is built from 15 residues. Germline CDR1 is DFQATT and CDR2 is SNEGSKA (reference sequence). The J segment lost 3 bases and the V segment lost 1 base, leaving 8 bases of the junction unmatched. The CDR3 DNA reads as TGCAGTGCTAGAGGGCTGACAGGGGACGGCTACGAGCAGTACTTC. Translating gives CSARGLTGDGYEQYF.

The sample holds a few counts of this clonotype. The chain recombines TRBV7-3 with TRBJ2-1; TRBD2 aligns across 10 bases. This CDR3 spans 14 amino acids. Germline CDR1 and CDR2: SGHTA and FQGTGA. J gave up 10 bases and V 8 bases, and 11 bases lay outside the gene matches. This chain's CDR3 is CASGGAGGVQEQFF. As DNA, the CDR3 is TGTGCCAGCGGGGGAGCGGGAGGGGTACAGGAGCAGTTCTTC.

This clonotype appeared a few times. The rearrangement joins TRBV20-1 to TRBJ2-5, with D tentatively TRBD2 (6 bases). With 3 bases removed from V and 4 bases from J, the gap between germline ends came to 15 bases. The length of the CDR3 is 14 residues. The germline CDR1 and CDR2 sequences are DFQATT and SNEGSKA (reference sequence). CDR3 region: CSASGSGGIETQYF. DNA of the CDR3: TGCAGTGCTAGCGGTAGCGGTGGTATAGAGACCCAGTACTTC.

This clonotype was observed at least ten times. This chain links TRBV28 with TRBJ1-3, with TRBD1 identical over 8 bases. The CDR3 totals 18 residues. From germline, CDR1 is MDHEN and CDR2 SYDVKM. Germline trimming cut 4 bases from V and 0 bases from J; bases unmatched to any gene: 11. CDR3 region: CASSSPDRDNRSGNTIYF. CDR3 coding DNA: TGTGCCAGCAGTTCCCCGGACAGGGATAATCGCTCTGGAAACACCATATATTTT.

V is TRBV7-2 and J is TRBJ2-7, with a possible D match to TRBD2 (5 bases). The V end lost 2 bases, the J end lost 2 bases, and 10 bases lay between the germline ends. In germline, CDR1 is SGHTA, CDR2 FQGNSA. The CDR3 loop spans 14 amino acids. This CDR3 reads CASSLQLATYEQYF. The CDR3 DNA reads as TGTGCCAGCAGCTTACAGCTAGCAACCTACGAGCAGTACTTC.